These 32 T cell receptor beta chains were sequenced from one sample in a study of cytomegalovirus exposure and HLA in healthy donors (TCRdb year 2017). The library relied on the immunoSEQ multiplex PCR assay. For the multiplex PCR, a mixture combining 60 forward primers for TCR Vbeta segments and 13 reverse primers for TCR Jbeta segments was used. The source is immuneACCESS, and TCRdb retained only in-frame sequences with V and J called. Part of the clones is not carried over; for the studies checked, unresolved V genes explain less than half of this, and the remainder is unexplained. The sample table shows approximately 170,000 clones, and around 84% are seen once. In total, the top ten clones hold 2.5% to 3% of the sample. Sequenced sample: PBMCs. These receptors were collected from a man aged 25-45 years in good health and CMV-seropositive.

This clone has a handful of counts. This chain links TRBV9 with TRBJ2-5; 8 bases line up with TRBD1. This CDR3 comprises 15 residues. V gave up 3 bases and J gave up 5 bases; unmatched junction bases: 9. CDR1 SGDLS and CDR2 YYNGEE come from the germline V gene. The CDR3 sequence is CASSAHGQGYETQYF. The CDR3 DNA reads as TGTGCCAGCAGCGCCCACGGACAGGGATACGAGACCCAGTACTTC.

The chain's CDR3 is CASSPERGRKTEAFF. CDR3 coding DNA: TGTGCCAGCAGCCCCGAGCGGGGTAGGAAGACTGAAGCTTTCTTT. The gene calls are TRBV5-4 and TRBJ1-1; D gene ambiguous. Germline-derived CDR1 and CDR2 are SGHNT and YYREEE (reference sequence). The CDR3 sequence is 15 residues long. V lost 4 bases to trimming and J lost 5 bases, with 18 bases between them.

The table lists this clone with a count of one. The rearrangement uses TRBV28 and TRBJ2-7; no clear D gene. V gave up 3 bases and J gave up 6 bases, with 18 bases separating them. The CDR3 is made up of 15 amino acids. Germline V gives CDR1 MDHEN, CDR2 SYDVKM. The CDR3 region has the DNA TGTGCCAGCAGTTTTCTCTCTAGTCCCGTTATCGAGCAGTACTTC. Protein: CASSFLSSPVIEQYF.

The rearrangement joins TRBV10-3 to TRBJ2-3, with D tentatively TRBD1 (6 bases). The V gene's germline CDR1 is ENHRY and CDR2 SYGVKD. The CDR3 runs 15 residues. V lost 3 bases to trimming and J lost 6 bases, with 16 bases between them. The DNA of the CDR3 is TGTGCCATCAGTGAAGTTTCGGCAGGGGAGGATACGCAGTATTTT. Translation gives CAISEVSAGEDTQYF.

The DNA for the CDR3 is TGTGCCAGCAGCGGTACCAGGAGGGGAAGGACTGAAGCTTTCTTT. Translating gives CASSGTRRGRTEAFF. The gene calls are TRBV5-6 and TRBJ1-1, with D maybe TRBD1 (5 bases). CDR1 and CDR2 from the germline V gene are SGHDT and YYEEEE. Trimming stripped 4 bases from V and 5 bases from J, with 18 bases between. CDR3 size: 15 residues.

V and J are TRBV2 and TRBJ1-1; tentatively, D is TRBD1 (5 bases). The germline V gene has CDR1 SNHLY and CDR2 FYNNEI. The CDR3 has 12 amino acids. The V end lost 9 bases, the J end lost 3 bases, and 11 bases lay between the germline ends. The CDR3 loop is CASAEGDTEAFF. The DNA for the CDR3 is TGTGCCAGTGCTGAAGGGGACACTGAAGCTTTCTTT.

This clone was seen once. This rearrangement joins TRBV5-6 to TRBJ2-1; D remains unclear. Per the germline V gene, CDR1 is SGHDT and CDR2 is YYEEEE. There are 14 residues in the CDR3. V dropped 1 base and J dropped 1 base, with 6 bases sitting between them. CDR3 coding DNA: TGTGCCAGCAGCTTGCGGGTATCCTACAATGAGCAGTTCTTC. This sequence encodes CASSLRVSYNEQFF.

This chain links TRBV15 with TRBJ1-5, with D possibly matching TRBD1 (5 bases). Between the trimmed V and J ends, which lost 0 bases and 3 bases, there was a span of 9 bases. This CDR3 has 15 residues. Germline V gives CDR1 LNHNV, CDR2 YYDKDF (reference sequence). The CDR3 sequence is CATSRDRGINQPQHF. As DNA, the CDR3 is TGTGCCACCAGCAGAGATAGGGGTATCAATCAGCCCCAGCATTTT.

The chain is built from TRBV27 and TRBJ2-3; D gene ambiguous. Between the trimmed V and J ends, which lost 4 bases and 2 bases, there was a span of 10 bases. Germline loops: CDR1 MNHEY, CDR2 SMNVEV (reference sequence). The CDR3 is 14 amino acids. This chain's CDR3 is CASSSFWLTDTQYF. The CDR3 DNA reads as TGTGCCAGCAGTTCCTTTTGGCTCACAGATACGCAGTATTTT.

V is TRBV4-3 and J is TRBJ2-3; 10 bases match TRBD2. This CDR3 region has 18 residues. The V gene end was trimmed by 0 bases and the J gene end by 1 base; junction bases not matched to a gene: 7. Germline values: CDR1 LGHNA, CDR2 YSLEER. The DNA of the CDR3 is TGCGCCAGCAGCCAAGATTTTGTTGGACTAGCGGGCACAGATACGCAGTATTTT. It specifies CASSQDFVGLAGTDTQYF.

V and J are TRBV5-1 and TRBJ2-7, with D possibly matching TRBD2 (6 bases). V was trimmed by 5 bases and J by 0 bases, leaving 12 bases between them. Germline V lookup: CDR1 SGHRS, CDR2 YFSETQ. The length of the CDR3 is 14 residues. The CDR3 region has the DNA TGCGCCAGCAGAGTATCAGCGGGCTCCTACGAGCAGTACTTC. Protein product: CASRVSAGSYEQYF.

This chain uses TRBV11-3 with TRBJ2-7, with TRBD2 identical over 11 bases. Germline values: CDR1 SGHNT, CDR2 YENEEA. With 4 bases clipped from V and 4 bases from J, the junction kept 9 bases outside the gene matches. This CDR3 region has 16 residues. The CDR3 bases are TGTGCCAGCAGCTCTACGGGACTAGCGGCACTTTACGAGCAGTACTTC. Residues: CASSSTGLAALYEQYF.

The chain employs TRBV9 and TRBJ2-2; TRBD2 aligns across 7 bases. Germline V gene sequence: CDR1 SGDLS, CDR2 YYNGEE. Losses at the gene ends were 3 bases for V and 2 bases for J; bases not matched to a gene: 7. The CDR3 is 16 residues long. CDR3 region: CASSAQGLGNTGELFF. DNA of the CDR3: TGTGCCAGCAGCGCCCAAGGACTAGGAAACACCGGGGAGCTGTTTTTT.

The chain carries TRBV19 and TRBJ2-2; D may be TRBD2 (7 bases). This CDR3 is 16 amino acids long. CDR1 is LNHDA, CDR2 SQIVND, per germline (reference sequence). V was pared by 3 bases and J by 4 bases, with 15 bases between. The CDR3 sequence: CASSMGAGDGTGELFF. The CDR3 DNA is TGTGCCAGTAGTATGGGGGCGGGGGACGGCACCGGGGAGCTGTTTTTT.

Note on this clone: At one boundary the junction diverges from the germline segment, which might be a read error. V and J are TRBV7-9 and TRBJ2-2, with 9 bases lining up with TRBD1. The CDR3 sequence is 12 residues long. Germline lookup yields CDR1 SEHNR and CDR2 FQNEAQ (reference sequence). CDR3 region: CSSSSDRGELFF. The CDR3 DNA is TGTTCCAGCAGCTCGGACAGGGGAGAGCTGTTTTTT. Combining the CDR3 with reference TRBV7-9 and TRBJ2-2 gives the whole variable domain DTGVSQNPRHKITKRGQNVTFRCDPISEHNRLYWYRQTLGQGPEFLTYFQNEAQLEKSRLLSDRFSAERPKGSFSTLEIQRTEQGDSAMYLCSSSSDRGELFFGEGSRLTVL.

V and J are TRBV15 and TRBJ2-4; D perhaps matches TRBD1 (5 bases). V was shortened by 0 bases and J by 3 bases, with 12 bases between the two germline ends. The CDR3 totals 16 residues. Germline-derived CDR1 and CDR2 are LNHNV and YYDKDF (reference sequence). The chain's CDR3 is CATSRDPGSDKNIQYF. The CDR3 DNA reads as TGTGCCACCAGCAGAGATCCAGGGTCGGACAAAAACATTCAGTACTTC.

This chain connects TRBV29-1 to TRBJ1-6; TRBD1 matches at 10 bases. V gave up 4 bases and J gave up 7 bases; unmatched junction bases: 1. CDR1 is SQVTM, CDR2 ANQGSEA, per germline. There are 13 residues in the CDR3. CDR3 sequence reads: CSVGTGGNSPLHF. The CDR3 nucleotides are TGCAGCGTTGGGACAGGGGGGAATTCACCCCTCCACTTT.

This chain uses TRBV27 with TRBJ2-7, with TRBD1 identical over 7 bases. Germline V lookup: CDR1 MNHEY, CDR2 SMNVEV (reference sequence). With V trimmed by 4 bases and J by 4 bases, 10 bases remained unmatched. This CDR3 has 15 residues. CDR3 protein: CASSSPGQVPYEQYF. The CDR3 nucleotides read TGTGCCAGCAGTTCCCCCGGACAGGTCCCGTACGAGCAGTACTTC.

The chain recombines TRBV5-1 with TRBJ2-2, with unresolved D. Germline V lookup: CDR1 SGHRS, CDR2 YFSETQ. Deletions cut 5 bases from V and 0 bases from J, with 14 bases between. The CDR3 runs 16 residues. The CDR3 nucleotides are TGCGCCAGCAGGCCAAGCGTAGCTACGAACACCGGGGAGCTGTTTTTT. Its translation: CASRPSVATNTGELFF.

The count of this clone is one. The conserved phenylalanine or tryptophan is not found at the CDR3 terminus, so this likely reflects a read error. The DNA is omitted, as the CDR3 cannot be located on it reliably, and the CDR3 follows TCRdb's listing. The V call is TRBV21-1, the J call TRBJ1-2. TRBV21-1 is a known pseudogene. The CDR3 sequence runs 15 residues, both termini included. The CDR3 here is CASSRGQEEDYGYTL.

In its sample, this clone was seen a few times. This chain joins TRBV6-5 and TRBJ1-1, with D perhaps TRBD1 (5 bases). This CDR3 spans 15 amino acids. Germline V lookup: CDR1 MNHEY, CDR2 SVGAGI. V lost 3 bases and J lost 1, with 12 bases in between. The CDR3 coding sequence is TGTGCCAGCAGTTATAGGGCCGGGGGGAACACTGAAGCTTTCTTT. Encoded protein: CASSYRAGGNTEAFF.

V gene TRBV7-9 combines with J gene TRBJ1-1; the D gene is possibly TRBD1 (5 bases). Germline assignment: CDR1 SEHNR and CDR2 FQNEAQ (reference sequence). Trimming left V 2 bases short and J 4 bases short, with 11 bases between. The CDR3 contains 14 residues. The CDR3 loop reads CASSLTIQGTEAFF. The CDR3 DNA follows: TGTGCCAGCAGCTTAACCATCCAGGGCACTGAAGCTTTCTTT.

This clone was seen a single time. Here the CDR3 DNA reads TGCGCCAGCAGCCAAGATCGCGGGGAAGTGAGGGAAAAACTGTTTTTT. The encoded protein is CASSQDRGEVREKLFF. The V and J genes are TRBV4-3 and TRBJ1-4; no reliable D call. CDR3 length: 16 amino acids. V was trimmed by 0 bases and J by 8 bases, leaving 16 bases between them. CDR1 is LGHNA and CDR2 is YSLEER in the germline V gene.

The V gene is TRBV6-5, the J gene TRBJ2-2; D unclear. The CDR3 length is 13 residues. Germline-derived CDR1 and CDR2 are MNHEY and SVGAGI. V lost 6 bases and J 1 base, leaving 6 bases between the germline ends. CDR3 in amino acids: CASSPGNTGELFF. The CDR3 nucleotides are TGTGCCAGCAGCCCGGGGAACACCGGGGAGCTGTTTTTT.

The chain uses TRBV5-5 and TRBJ1-3; D possibly corresponds to TRBD1 (5 bases). The CDR3 loop spans 15 amino acids. CDR1 and CDR2 from the germline V gene are SGHKS and YYEKEE (reference sequence). V lost 6 bases, J lost 0 bases, and 13 bases lay in between. This CDR3 is CASNRQPSSGNTIYF. CDR3 nucleotides: TGTGCCAGCAACCGACAGCCTAGCTCTGGAAACACCATATATTTT.

The V and J genes are TRBV6-1 and TRBJ2-5, with D perhaps TRBD1 (6 bases). The CDR3 is 15 residues long. Trimming removed 4 bases from V and 5 bases from J, with 17 bases in between. Germline CDR1 MNHNS, CDR2 SASEGT. The CDR3 DNA sequence: TGTGCCAGCAGTGGAAAACACAGGGAATCGGAGACCCAGTACTTC. Translation gives CASSGKHRESETQYF.

This clone has only a few counts. V gene TRBV10-3 combines with J gene TRBJ2-4; 10 bases line up with TRBD2. Germline V gene lookup returns CDR1 ENHRY and CDR2 SYGVKD. J was trimmed by 8 bases and V by 2 bases; bases with no gene match: 15. CDR3 size: 18 residues. This CDR3 reads CAISEPPSGRGLRDIQYF. CDR3 DNA sequence: TGTGCCATCAGTGAGCCCCCAAGCGGGAGGGGGCTTCGGGACATTCAGTACTTC.

The genes are TRBV28 and TRBJ2-7; 10 positions match TRBD2. Germline CDR1 reads MDHEN; CDR2 reads SYDVKM. The CDR3 is made up of 17 amino acids. V shed 3 bases and J 0 bases; nucleotides not matched to a gene: 8. The CDR3 loop reads CASSLTSGYLSSYEQYV. As DNA, the CDR3 is TGTGCCAGCAGTTTGACTAGCGGGTACCTAAGCTCCTACGAGCAGTACGTC.

The V gene is TRBV7-9, the J gene TRBJ2-7; possible D gene TRBD2, 5 bases. The CDR3 is 15 amino acids. The V end lost 2 bases, the J end lost 1 base, and 12 bases lay between the germline ends. Germline loops: CDR1 SEHNR, CDR2 FQNEAQ (reference sequence). The CDR3 is CASSLLATRSYEQYF. CDR3 coding DNA: TGTGCCAGCAGCTTATTAGCGACTCGTTCCTACGAGCAGTACTTC.

The chain uses TRBV5-5 and TRBJ2-7, with D possibly being TRBD2 (5 bases). The V and J ends lost 4 bases and 7 bases respectively, with 18 bases between them. This CDR3 comprises 14 residues. From germline, CDR1 is SGHKS and CDR2 YYEKEE (reference sequence). CDR3 nucleotide sequence: TGTGCCAGCAGCCACGGCGGTCTAACGGGGGAGCAGTACGTC. Protein: CASSHGGLTGEQYV.

The CDR3 nucleotides read TGTGCCAGCAGCTTAGGGTCGAAGCGGGAGGGCGAGCAGTACGTC. Residues: CASSLGSKREGEQYV. The genes are TRBV7-2 and TRBJ2-7, with 10 bases identical to TRBD2. The CDR3 has 15 amino acids. Germline-derived CDR1 and CDR2 are SGHTA and FQGNSA. V lost 1 base to trimming and J lost 6 bases; unmatched junction nucleotides: 6.

Written as DNA, the CDR3 is TGTGCCAGCTCGATCGGACAGGCTAGCTACGAGCAGTACGTC. Residues: CASSIGQASYEQYV. The chain carries TRBV18 and TRBJ2-7, with 7 bases identical to TRBD1. CDR1 is KGHSH, CDR2 LQKENI, per germline. The CDR3 is 14 residues long. The J segment lost 3 bases and the V segment lost 6 bases, leaving 8 bases of the junction unmatched.